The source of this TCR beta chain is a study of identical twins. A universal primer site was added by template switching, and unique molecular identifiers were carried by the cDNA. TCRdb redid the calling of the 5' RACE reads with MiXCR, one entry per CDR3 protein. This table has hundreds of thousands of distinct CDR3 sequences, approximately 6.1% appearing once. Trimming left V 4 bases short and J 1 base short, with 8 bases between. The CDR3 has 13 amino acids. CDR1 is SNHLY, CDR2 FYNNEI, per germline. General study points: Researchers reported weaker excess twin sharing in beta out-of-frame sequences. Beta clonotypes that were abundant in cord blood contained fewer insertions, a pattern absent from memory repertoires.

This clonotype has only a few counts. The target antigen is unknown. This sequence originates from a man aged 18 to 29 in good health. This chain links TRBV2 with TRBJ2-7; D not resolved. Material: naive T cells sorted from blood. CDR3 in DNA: TGTGCCAGCAGTGCGTACAAGTCCTACGAGCAGTACTTC. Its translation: CASSAYKSYEQYF.